This T cell receptor beta chain was profiled in a study of T cells in Graves' hyperthyroidism and ophthalmopathy. The sample holds a few counts of this clonotype. The antigen is not known. Amplification of TCR beta CDR3 regions used RNA as the template. HTBI primers drove first-round RT-PCR of the TCR CDR3. TCRdb reanalysed the multiplex PCR reads using MiXCR and keeps one entry per CDR3 protein. Among roughly 700,000 distinct CDR3 sequences listed, 14% were seen once. The CDR3 contains 19 residues. CDR1 and CDR2 (germline): PRHDT, FYEKMQ (reference sequence). J was trimmed by 6 bases and V by 1 base; bases with no gene match: 17. The study, taken as a whole, reports: Ophthalmopathy could be told apart from stable hyperthyroidism with a 13 V-J model. Also found in blood were most expanded thyroid clonotypes above 0.001.

Subjects aged 18 to 65 presented with newly diagnosed hyperthyroidism of less than 2 months' duration. Diagnostic decisions used clinical symptoms, serum thyroxine and TRAb, thyroid ultrasound and orbital computed tomography. The material sequenced was blood. This rearrangement joins TRBV13 to TRBJ2-3; 9 bases fit TRBD2. This TCR was recovered from a woman aged 18-35 years with Graves' hyperthyroidism. The CDR3 DNA follows: TGTGCCAGCAGCTTAGATCGGGTATCGGCGGGAGGGCCTTCGGATACGCAGTATTTT. Protein product: CASSLDRVSAGGPSDTQYF.